This entry lists 26 T cell receptor beta chains sequenced from one sample in a study of shared clonotypes between healthy human individuals. TCRdb keeps only in-frame clones here, not all; method: immunoSEQ multiplex PCR. Of 2 million to 2.5 million clones in the sample, over 90% are singletons; the top ten hold 0.39%. Sequences were obtained from naive CD4+ T cells from PBMCs. Subset defined: CD45RA+ positively selected. Receptor source: a man between 18 and 35 years old in good health. Some clones in this sample may be carry-over from other donors' samples.

The chain carries TRBV30 and TRBJ2-3; 7 bases map to TRBD2. The CDR3 sequence is 14 residues long. The junction had 5 bases not matched to a gene; V was cut back by 0 bases and J by 5 bases. CDR1 and CDR2 from the germline V gene are GTSNPN and SVGIG (reference sequence). CDR3 amino acids: CAWSVRPGGDTQYF. The CDR3 bases are TGTGCCTGGAGTGTACGTCCGGGGGGAGATACGCAGTATTTT.

The chain uses TRBV11-1 and TRBJ2-1, with 11 bases fitting TRBD2. The germline CDR1 and CDR2 sequences are SGHAT and FQDESV (reference sequence). V lost 4 bases to trimming and J lost 0 bases; unmatched junction nucleotides: 8. This CDR3 region has 18 residues. For the CDR3, the DNA is TGTGCCAGCAGCTCTCTAGCGGGAGGTTCCAGCTCCTACAATGAGCAGTTCTTC. Its protein is CASSSLAGGSSSYNEQFF.

The gene calls are TRBV7-9 and TRBJ2-1; D is uncertain. Germline V gives CDR1 SEHNR, CDR2 FQNEAQ (reference sequence). The CDR3 totals 15 residues. V was clipped by 5 bases and J by 0 bases, with 11 bases between them. Here the CDR3 reads CASSKDHSSYNEQFF. DNA of the CDR3: TGTGCCAGCAGCAAGGACCACTCCTCCTACAATGAGCAGTTCTTC.

This chain links TRBV5-1 with TRBJ2-2, with 8 bases aligning to TRBD2. The V segment lost 3 bases and the J segment 1 base; nucleotides outside the gene matches: 5. The CDR3 extends over 16 amino acids. CDR1 is SGHRS, CDR2 YFSETQ, per germline. In nucleotides, the CDR3 is TGCGCCAGCAGCTGGGCGGGACTAGGGAACACCGGGGAGCTGTTTTTT. The encoded protein is CASSWAGLGNTGELFF.

The chain links TRBV10-1 to TRBJ1-5; TRBD1 agrees at 7 bases. The CDR3 covers 16 residues. The germline gives CDR1 WNHNN, CDR2 SYGVQD (reference sequence). Trimming cost V 11 bases and J 5 bases; bases outside gene matches: 18. As DNA, the CDR3 is TGCGCCGGAACGGCTAGGGGCGACAGGGTCGATCAGCCCCAGCATTTT. Protein sequence: CAGTARGDRVDQPQHF.

The V gene is TRBV5-4, the J gene TRBJ2-7, with TRBD1 identical over 10 bases. The V gene's germline CDR1 is SGHNT and CDR2 YYREEE (reference sequence). The V and J ends lost 4 bases and 0 bases, in that order; junction bases with no gene match: 4. CDR3 length: 15 amino acids. Here the CDR3 reads CASSRTGGGSYEQYF. The CDR3, as DNA: TGTGCCAGCAGCCGGACAGGGGGTGGCTCCTACGAGCAGTACTTC.

V usage is TRBV9 and J usage is TRBJ2-1; 10 bases fit TRBD2. The CDR3 consists of 15 residues. J was trimmed by 9 bases and V by 1 base; bases with no gene match: 7. Germline lookup yields CDR1 SGDLS and CDR2 YYNGEE. This CDR3 reads CASSVSSGRAGEQFF. The CDR3 DNA is TGTGCCAGCAGCGTATCAAGCGGGAGGGCCGGTGAGCAGTTCTTC.

The chain couples TRBV5-4 to TRBJ1-4; D not resolved. The CDR3 totals 14 residues. The germline gives CDR1 SGHNT, CDR2 YYREEE (reference sequence). Trimming left V 4 bases short and J 6 bases short, with 13 bases between. The CDR3 sequence: CASSRKDRDEKLFF. DNA of the CDR3: TGTGCCAGCAGCAGGAAAGACCGGGATGAAAAACTGTTTTTT.

The chain joins TRBV7-9 to TRBJ2-5; 7 bases fit TRBD1. The germline CDR1 and CDR2 sequences are SEHNR and FQNEAQ (reference sequence). Trimming cost V 5 bases and J 1 base; bases outside gene matches: 1. This CDR3 is 13 amino acids long. The CDR3 sequence is CASSRTGQETQYF. For the CDR3, the DNA is TGTGCCAGCAGCCGGACAGGCCAAGAGACCCAGTACTTC.

The V gene is TRBV28, the J gene TRBJ2-5; D perhaps matches TRBD1 (5 bases). Germline CDR1 and CDR2: MDHEN and SYDVKM. The CDR3 spans 14 residues. The ends were cut back, 6 bases at V and 1 base at J, with 12 bases in the middle. Written as DNA, the CDR3 is TGTGCCAGCAGGCCCCGTAGGGGCCAAGAGACCCAGTACTTC. Translation: CASRPRRGQETQYF.

This chain links TRBV5-1 with TRBJ2-2; unclear D gene. V shed 4 bases and J shed 0 bases, with 10 bases lying between them. From germline, CDR1 is SGHRS and CDR2 YFSETQ. The CDR3 consists of 15 residues. For the CDR3, the DNA is TGCGCCAGCAGCACACAAACACCGAACACCGGGGAGCTGTTTTTT. Amino acids: CASSTQTPNTGELFF.

The chain combines TRBV7-9 with TRBJ2-7; D call uncertain. This CDR3 comprises 13 residues. The germline V gene has CDR1 SEHNR and CDR2 FQNEAQ (reference sequence). Trimming removed 5 bases at V and 5 bases at J, with 13 bases between. The CDR3 nucleotides are TGTGCCAGCAGCCGTCAAAGTTTCGACGAGCAGTACTTC. Translating gives CASSRQSFDEQYF. The variable domain in full, completed from reference TRBV7-9 and TRBJ2-7, reads DTGVSQNPRHKITKRGQNVTFRCDPISEHNRLYWYRQTLGQGPEFLTYFQNEAQLEKSRLLSDRFSAERPKGSFSTLEIQRTEQGDSAMYLCASSRQSFDEQYFGPGTRLTVT.

This chain uses TRBV19 with TRBJ1-1; no clear D. The V gene lost 6 bases and the J gene lost 0 bases, with 11 bases spanning the gap. This CDR3 has 14 residues. Germline V gives CDR1 LNHDA, CDR2 SQIVND (reference sequence). The CDR3: CASRHPGLNTEAFF. The CDR3 DNA reads TGTGCCAGTAGACACCCGGGATTGAACACTGAAGCTTTCTTT. The complete variable domain, with remaining parts taken from reference TRBV19 and TRBJ1-1, reads DGGITQSPKYLFRKEGQNVTLSCEQNLNHDAMYWYRQDPGQGLRLIYYSQIVNDFQKGDIAEGYSVSREKKESFPLTVTSAQKNPTAFYLCASRHPGLNTEAFFGQGTRLTVV.

The chain carries TRBV29-1 and TRBJ1-3; 7 bases map to TRBD1. The CDR3 spans 14 residues. Germline V gene sequence: CDR1 SQVTM, CDR2 ANQGSEA. V gave up 4 bases and J gave up 4 bases; unmatched junction bases: 7. The CDR3 nucleotides read TGCAGCGTTGTCTTTGGAGGGGGCGGAAACACCATATATTTT. Protein sequence: CSVVFGGGGNTIYF.

The chain has TRBV12-2 and TRBJ1-3. TRBV12-2 is a pseudogene locus. The CDR3 totals 16 residues. The DNA of the CDR3 is TGTGCAAGTCGCCTCACCTCCATCGTCTCTGGAAACACCATATATTTT. Protein: CASRLTSIVSGNTIYF.

V gene TRBV29-1 combines with J gene TRBJ1-1; D might be TRBD1 (6 bases). Looked up from germline, CDR1 is SQVTM and CDR2 is ANQGSEA. The ends were cut back, 6 bases at V and 4 bases at J, with 12 bases in the middle. This CDR3 region has 12 residues. The CDR3 protein is CSVVQGITEAFF. In DNA form, the CDR3 reads TGCAGCGTGGTACAGGGAATCACTGAAGCTTTCTTT.

This chain joins TRBV4-2 and TRBJ2-7; D is possibly TRBD2 (6 bases). The CDR3 has 16 residues. V lost 7 bases, J lost 2 bases, and 21 bases lay in between. The germline gives CDR1 LGHNA, CDR2 YNFKEQ. This chain's CDR3 is CASTGGAGSGTYEQYF. CDR3 DNA sequence: TGTGCCAGCACCGGAGGCGCCGGGAGTGGAACCTACGAGCAGTACTTC.

The CDR3 loop is CASSQTAGAGTEAFF. The CDR3 DNA reads TGCGCCAGCAGCCAGACCGCAGGGGCGGGCACTGAAGCTTTCTTT. The rearrangement uses TRBV5-1 and TRBJ1-1; D perhaps matches TRBD1 (6 bases). This CDR3 comprises 15 residues. Germline assignment: CDR1 SGHRS and CDR2 YFSETQ. V was trimmed by 4 bases and J by 4 bases, leaving 17 bases between them.

The genes are TRBV5-4 and TRBJ1-2, with D possibly being TRBD1 (5 bases). Germline V gene data show CDR1 as SGHNT and CDR2 as YYREEE (reference sequence). The CDR3 has 14 amino acids. V lost 5 bases and J lost 5, with 16 bases in between. This CDR3 reads CASRTWRGEYGYTF. CDR3 DNA sequence: TGTGCCAGCAGAACGTGGCGGGGGGAATATGGCTACACCTTC.

This clone was counted only a few times. The CDR3 reads CASSLGGDEKLFF. CDR3 bases: TGTGCCAGCAGTTTAGGGGGCGATGAAAAACTGTTTTTT. The chain combines TRBV28 with TRBJ1-4, with a tentative D call TRBD1 (6 bases). CDR1 is MDHEN and CDR2 is SYDVKM in the germline V gene. The CDR3 extends over 13 amino acids. The ends were cut back, 2 bases at V and 6 bases at J, with 7 bases in the middle.

Worth noting for this clone: At the DNA level, this CDR3 is encoded by other sequences in the same sample as well. This sequence joins TRBV6-5 and TRBJ2-3; the match to TRBD1 covers 7 bases. Unmatched junction bases numbered 9, after V lost 6 bases and J lost 9 bases. CDR1 MNHEY and CDR2 SVGAGI come from the germline V gene. The CDR3 sequence is 13 residues long. The CDR3: CASSYSSGGTQYF. The CDR3 nucleotides are TGTGCCAGCAGCTATAGCTCAGGGGGAACGCAGTATTTT.

J is TRBJ1-1 and V is TRBV29-1; D possibly corresponds to TRBD1 (5 bases). The CDR3 runs 11 residues. CDR1 is SQVTM and CDR2 is ANQGSEA in the germline V gene. V was cut by 6 bases and J by 9 bases, with 14 bases left in between. In DNA, the CDR3 is TGCAGCGTGGGGGGGGTCGAGCAAGCTTTCTTT. Amino acids: CSVGGVEQAFF.

V usage is TRBV6-6 and J usage is TRBJ2-3; D may be TRBD2 (7 bases). From germline, CDR1 is MNHNY and CDR2 SVGAGI (reference sequence). Trimming cost V 7 bases and J 4 bases, with 18 bases left between them. This CDR3 spans 15 amino acids. This CDR3 reads CASIAGAGRADTQYF. Here the CDR3 DNA reads TGTGCCAGCATTGCGGGGGCTGGGCGGGCAGATACGCAGTATTTT.

Note on this clone: Other DNA sequences in this specimen translate into the identical CDR3. The rearrangement joins TRBV6-5 to TRBJ1-1, with D possibly TRBD1 on 5 matching bases. CDR1 is MNHEY and CDR2 is SVGAGI in the germline V gene. The CDR3 covers 14 residues. V gave up 2 bases and J gave up 5 bases, with 12 bases separating them. DNA for the CDR3: TGTGCCAGCAGTTACGGGGGAGGAAGGACTGAAGCTTTCTTT. Its protein product is CASSYGGGRTEAFF.

This sequence joins TRBV14 and TRBJ2-2; D perhaps matches TRBD2 (5 bases). Germline values: CDR1 SGHDN, CDR2 FVKESK. The CDR3 spans 15 residues. Between the trimmed V and J ends, which lost 4 bases and 0 bases, there was a span of 9 bases. In DNA form, the CDR3 reads TGTGCCAGCAGCCCGCGGGCAGCGAACACCGGGGAGCTGTTTTTT. This gives the protein CASSPRAANTGELFF.

The V and J genes are TRBV5-8 and TRBJ1-1; D is unresolved. This CDR3 has 17 amino acids. V shed 0 bases and J shed 3 bases, with 18 bases lying between them. Germline CDR1 is SGHTS and CDR2 is YDEGEE. Here the CDR3 DNA reads TGTGCCAGCAGCTTGGAATACGGAAAATGGACTTACACTGAAGCTTTCTTT. Protein product: CASSLEYGKWTYTEAFF.